A single sample gave rise to the 7 T cell receptor beta chains below, sequenced in a study of regulatory T cells in long-lasting Graves disease. Time point of the sample: newly diagnosed GD, antithyroid drugs for less than 3 months. From PBMCs, RNA was extracted and then used to make the TCR library. Building of the TCR beta libraries involved iRepertoire HTBI primers and Arm-PCR of CDR3 regions. TCRdb reprocessed the multiplex PCR reads with MiXCR, giving one entry per CDR3 protein. The repertoire consists of some 350,000 distinct CDR3 sequences, with about a sixth occurring once and the leading ten covering roughly 21%. These sequences were also reported in another study, on T cells in Graves' hyperthyroidism and ophthalmopathy.

The material was peripheral blood mononuclear cells (PBMCs), obtained at new diagnosis, from a patient treated with antithyroid drugs. The receptors shown here come from a woman younger than 35 with Graves disease.

The V gene is TRBV20-1, the J gene TRBJ2-1, with D possibly being TRBD2 (6 bases). V dropped 3 bases and J dropped 0 bases, with 12 bases sitting between them. CDR3 length: 15 residues. Germline V gene lookup returns CDR1 DFQATT and CDR2 SNEGSKA (reference sequence). CDR3 in DNA: TGCAGTGCTAGCCGGGACTCGAGCTCCTACAATGAGCAGTTCTTC. Encoded protein: CSASRDSSSYNEQFF.

Remarks on this clonotype: Possible read error: a much larger clone is one base away. This rearrangement joins TRBV3-1 to TRBJ1-2; D perhaps matches TRBD1 (6 bases). V was trimmed by 4 bases and J by 4 bases, leaving 19 bases between them. CDR3 length equals 16 residues. Germline V gene lookup returns CDR1 LGHDT and CDR2 YNNKEL (reference sequence). The CDR3: CASSRATDRSAYGYTF. CDR3 sequence (DNA): TGTGCCAGCAGCCGGGCCACGGACAGATCGGCCTATGGCTACACCTTC.

This clonotype was seen ten or more times. V gene TRBV6-5 combines with J gene TRBJ2-7; the D is unclear. The CDR3 has 16 residues. Germline loops: CDR1 MNHEY, CDR2 SVGAGI. Trimming removed 0 bases at V and 2 bases at J, with 14 bases between. CDR3 coding DNA: TGTGCCAGCAGTTACTCGCCCCTAGTCGAGACCTACGAGCAGTACTTC. Protein: CASSYSPLVETYEQYF.

This clonotype was recorded a few times. This chain uses TRBV6-1 with TRBJ2-7; D is ambiguous. Germline assignment: CDR1 MNHNS and CDR2 SASEGT. CDR3 length: 12 residues. Trimming removed 5 bases from V and 13 bases from J, with 18 bases in between. The chain's CDR3 is CASSTPGRSHYF. For the CDR3, the DNA is TGTGCCAGCAGTACGCCAGGTCGGAGCCATTACTTC.

Many counts were recorded for this clonotype. The chain carries TRBV27 and TRBJ2-1; 12 bases map to TRBD2. The CDR3 covers 15 residues. Germline lookup yields CDR1 MNHEY and CDR2 SMNVEV (reference sequence). The V and J ends lost 6 bases and 8 bases, in that order; junction bases with no gene match: 8. CDR3 protein: CASSPTSGRRHEQFF. The DNA for the CDR3 is TGTGCCAGCAGCCCGACTAGCGGGAGAAGGCATGAGCAGTTCTTC.

Ten or more counts support this clonotype. V and J are TRBV27 and TRBJ2-7; 9 nucleotides align to TRBD1. The length of the CDR3 is 15 residues. Germline trimming cut 5 bases from V and 3 bases from J; bases unmatched to any gene: 8. Germline loops: CDR1 MNHEY, CDR2 SMNVEV (reference sequence). The CDR3 loop is CASSPGQGIGYEQYF. CDR3 nucleotides: TGTGCCAGCAGTCCCGGACAGGGGATAGGCTACGAGCAGTACTTC.

This clonotype was detected many times. This sequence joins TRBV6-1 and TRBJ2-3; 7 bases agree with TRBD2. After removal of 5 bases from V and 0 bases from J, the junction contained 5 bases not matched to a gene. CDR1 is MNHNS and CDR2 is SASEGT in the germline V gene. The CDR3 runs to 15 residues. CDR3 region: CASSPSGPSTDTQYF. CDR3 bases: TGTGCCAGCAGTCCTAGCGGACCTAGCACAGATACGCAGTATTTT.